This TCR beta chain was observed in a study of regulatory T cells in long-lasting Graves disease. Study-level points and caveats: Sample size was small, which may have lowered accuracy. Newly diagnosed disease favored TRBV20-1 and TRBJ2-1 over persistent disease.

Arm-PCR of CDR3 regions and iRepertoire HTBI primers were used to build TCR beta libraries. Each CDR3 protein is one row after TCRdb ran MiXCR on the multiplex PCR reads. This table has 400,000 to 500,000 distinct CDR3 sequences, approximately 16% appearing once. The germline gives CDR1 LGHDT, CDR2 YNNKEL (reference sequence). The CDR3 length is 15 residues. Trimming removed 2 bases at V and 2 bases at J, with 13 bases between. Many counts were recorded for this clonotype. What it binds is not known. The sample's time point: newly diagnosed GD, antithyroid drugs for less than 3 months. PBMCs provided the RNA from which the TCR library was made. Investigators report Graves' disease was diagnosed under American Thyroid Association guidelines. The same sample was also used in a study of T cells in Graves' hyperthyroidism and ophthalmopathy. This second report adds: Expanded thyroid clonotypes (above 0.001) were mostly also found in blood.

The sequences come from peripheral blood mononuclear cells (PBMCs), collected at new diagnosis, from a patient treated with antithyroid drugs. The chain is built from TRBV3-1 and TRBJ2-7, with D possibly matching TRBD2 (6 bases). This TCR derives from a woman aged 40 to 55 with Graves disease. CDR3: CASSQSGEAPYEQYF. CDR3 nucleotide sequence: TGTGCCAGCAGCCAATCGGGGGAGGCCCCCTACGAGCAGTACTTC.